This T cell receptor (beta chain) was profiled in a study of cytomegalovirus exposure and HLA in healthy donors (dated by TCRdb to 2017 to 2019). Background on the whole study: An earlier analysis of approximately 590 of the donors reported about 290 Gb of sequence data and some 120 million unique TCR beta sequences from 150 million to 200 million T cells. About 280 gigabases of sequencing data and approximately 85 million unique TCR sequences were included in an early release covering roughly 600 HLA-typed donors. Of the roughly 400 genotyped donors, approximately 83% fell in the genetic ancestry cluster associated with self-reported Caucasian donors. The aim of the study was to test whether cataloging public T cell receptors could identify signatures of past pathogen exposure. The study profiled the T cell repertoires of fewer than 850 subjects by immunosequencing and related them to cytomegalovirus serostatus. Along with the roughly 700-subject first cohort, a separate validation cohort of over 90 different subjects was used. To predict cytomegalovirus infection status, the study combined high-throughput TCR immunosequencing, statistical association of individual TCRs with disease status, and machine learning. A later analysis re-analyzed previously published TCR beta repertoires from several hundred donors and added high-resolution HLA genotyping to study TCR occurrence patterns. Rather than drawing on any new phenotypic data, the later analysis identified candidate immune exposures from TCR beta sequences and the way those sequences occurred across donors. To decide whether each TCR beta V gene segment behaved as functional or pseudogenic, an earlier analysis of some 540 of the donors relied on high-throughput TCR beta sequencing. Donor age, sex, ethnicity and CMV serostatus were compiled alongside the repertoire data. A later genetic analysis used genome-wide SNP genotypes for about 60% of the 666 donors, treating that subset as a discovery cohort. All discovery cohort repertoires had been generated on a single sequencing platform. Class I and class II HLA loci were covered by the typing at four-digit resolution. The number of donors typed differed by locus, with about 629-640 for A, B, C, DRB1 and DQB1, roughly 520 for DQA1, approximately 580 for DPA1, and roughly 450 for DPB1. A handful of DR-DQ haplotypes were treated as single units for association and clustering because of strong linkage in the cohort. Across approximately 400 genotyped donors of the cohort, an average of roughly 250,000 unique TCR beta nucleotide sequences per donor were sequenced, and 15% to 20% of those sequences were non-productive. Results the study describes overall, beyond this receptor: A further reported finding was that TCR beta sequences accurately predicted the HLA-A and HLA-B alleles for most subjects in the first cohort. Immune exposure information for the cohort was limited to CMV serostatus. The study listed approximately 160 TCR beta chains as associated with cytomegalovirus. In vitro tests confirmed that a few of the cytomegalovirus-associated TCR beta chains recognize cytomegalovirus antigens. A later genetic analysis reported fewer N-insertions in productive TCRs among donors in an Asian-associated ancestry cluster than the roughly 700-donor mean. The authors suggested that the approach could potentially be generalized to other disease states and immunological phenotypes. Because HLA typing was missing for some donors at each locus, association tests included only the typed subset. Only TCR beta chains were sequenced in this cohort, and the absence of alpha or paired-chain data limited detectable features. Compared with equally common non-associated chains, HLA-associated TCR beta chains in a later analysis were more clonally expanded and had lower generation probabilities. When HLA alleles, especially DR and DQ, strongly co-occurred, attributing TCR associations to individual alleles was difficult. Sequencing depth was assumed to be roughly uniform across donors in the presence/absence analyses, though that assumption may not hold. Most CMV-associated TCR beta chains appeared to be HLA-restricted in a later analysis, and the HLA associations seemed to be driven largely by CMV exposure. Approximately 18 rarely observed V segments, including chromosome 9 orphons, were excluded from the earlier analysis of some 590 of the donors because counts were too low. Cytomegalovirus status was reported to be diagnosed by the classifier with high specificity and sensitivity in both the original and validation cohorts. A later analysis reported that several top co-occurrence clusters appeared linked to parvovirus B19, influenza, CMV and Epstein-Barr virus. A later analysis associated 16,951 TCR beta sequences with specific HLA alleles at a false discovery rate of 0.05. Most TCR sequences were seen in very few donors, while some public TCRs were found in many individuals. A group of highly shared sequence variants was considered likely to be a technical artifact of the sequencing pipeline. Linkage disequilibrium might explain the correlated functional status among segregating V segments, but an unknown experimental factor could not be ruled out. In an earlier analysis of approximately 600 of the donors, most TCR beta V segments were observed in productive rearrangements about 90% or about 30% of the time, broadly matching IMGT annotations. In a later analysis, TCR association rates were found to vary across HLA loci, with the most associated TCRs seen for DRB1 alleles and the fewest for HLA-C alleles. In a later genetic analysis, a missense DCLRE1C variant was associated with V-gene and J-gene trimming of TCR beta chains, and the association was replicated in an independent cohort.

Library prep was done by the immunoSEQ multiplex PCR assay. A mixture of 60 forward primers for TCR Vbeta segments and 13 reverse primers for TCR Jbeta segments was used in the multiplex PCR. The CDR3 region of rearranged TCR beta genes was amplified from genomic DNA with a multiplex PCR assay. On the Illumina HiSeq System, the amplified TCR beta libraries were sequenced as 87-base-pair reads. As for how the authors treated the data: A later analysis tallied around 82 million unique TCR beta chains across the 666 repertoires, and around 10 million of those chains were shared by two or more donors. A nearest-neighbor algorithm error-corrected the raw reads and collapsed the reads into unique sequences, merging closely related sequences to remove PCR and sequencing errors. V, D and J gene segments were assigned by aligning CDR3 sequences to IMGT reference sequences. Each retained sequence needed at least a six-nucleotide match to both a V gene segment and a J gene segment. A rearrangement counted as productive if the CDR3 had no stop codons and remained in frame with V and J, and every other rearrangement counted as non-productive. Following IMGT convention, CDR3 was defined as the stretch from the second conserved V-encoded cysteine to the conserved J-encoded phenylalanine. Sequences without an unambiguous match to a single V gene segment were excluded from the earlier analysis of a few hundred of the donors. An earlier analysis of a few hundred of the donors called V segments functional above 56.7% productive rearrangements and segregating when the between-donor standard deviation exceeded 5%. A statistical classification framework was developed to diagnose cytomegalovirus status using the catalog of TCR beta chain sequences. A later analysis assigned V and J genes by comparing TCR nucleotide sequences with IMGT/GENE-DB human TR gene sequences. In a later analysis, CDR3 sequences and most-parsimonious VDJ recombination scenarios were assigned using the TCRdist pipeline. In a later analysis, each TCR beta chain was defined by its CDR3 amino acid sequence together with its V-gene family, and reads without a unique V-gene family were excluded. A later analysis removed 500 to 600 highly shared, low-generation-probability nucleotide sequences to deal with suspected cross-contamination and a sequencing artifact. A later analysis calculated a clonal expansion index for each public chain from normalized within-repertoire ranks of inferred template counts. Generation probabilities in a later analysis came from a VDJ recombination model fitted to out-of-frame rearrangements, and those results were checked against IGoR. Hypergeometric tests were used in a later analysis to score TCR-TCR, TCR-HLA and TCR-CMV co-occurrence, with a repertoire-size bias correction applied to the TCR pairs. False discovery rates were estimated in a later analysis by permuting HLA or CMV assignments 20 times. In a later analysis, co-occurring TCRs were grouped with DBSCAN, and TCRdist sequence similarity was added when clustering was performed within HLA-allele-positive subsets. For co-occurrence clustering, repertoires with fewer than 30,000 or more than 120,000 public chains were excluded, along with about five repertoires with anomalous nucleotide sharing. TCRdb re-hosts the immuneACCESS table, in-frame sequences only. Its copies lack some clones; in the studies checked, an unresolved V gene accounts for under half of them, and the cause for the rest is not known. V, J and clone size derive from that table, while D and trimming were established from the DNA sequence. The sample has some 120,000 clones on record. The ten largest clones take up roughly 2% of the sample.

The cohort was made up of 500 to 850 healthy bone marrow donors. All cohort members were sampled while nominally healthy, although unrecorded immune exposures were likely present. The donor was CMV seronegative and belonged to the group of 352 seronegative cohort members. A peripheral blood sample was provided by each donor, and peripheral blood mononuclear cells were used for TCR beta sequencing. Genomic DNA extraction from the blood cell samples was performed with the Qiagen DNeasy Blood Extraction Kit. Notes on this clone: Its antigen is unknown.

The sequencing sample was made of PBMCs. This clonotype was sampled from a man aged 35 to 55 in good health and CMV-seronegative.

The CDR3 reads CSATSLTDTQYF. The nucleotide sequence reads as follows: TGCAGCGCGACTAGCTTAACAGATACGCAGTATTTT. The chain employs TRBV29-1 and TRBJ2-3, with TRBD2 matching 7 junction bases. Trimming removed 7 bases from V and 3 bases from J; the gene matches leave 4 bases unexplained. The CDR3, cysteine through phenylalanine, is 12 amino acids long. CDR3 DNA is the only sequence kept; it has 36 bases, read in frame from the first base. In the germline V gene, CDR1 corresponds to SQVTM and CDR2 to ANQGSEA.